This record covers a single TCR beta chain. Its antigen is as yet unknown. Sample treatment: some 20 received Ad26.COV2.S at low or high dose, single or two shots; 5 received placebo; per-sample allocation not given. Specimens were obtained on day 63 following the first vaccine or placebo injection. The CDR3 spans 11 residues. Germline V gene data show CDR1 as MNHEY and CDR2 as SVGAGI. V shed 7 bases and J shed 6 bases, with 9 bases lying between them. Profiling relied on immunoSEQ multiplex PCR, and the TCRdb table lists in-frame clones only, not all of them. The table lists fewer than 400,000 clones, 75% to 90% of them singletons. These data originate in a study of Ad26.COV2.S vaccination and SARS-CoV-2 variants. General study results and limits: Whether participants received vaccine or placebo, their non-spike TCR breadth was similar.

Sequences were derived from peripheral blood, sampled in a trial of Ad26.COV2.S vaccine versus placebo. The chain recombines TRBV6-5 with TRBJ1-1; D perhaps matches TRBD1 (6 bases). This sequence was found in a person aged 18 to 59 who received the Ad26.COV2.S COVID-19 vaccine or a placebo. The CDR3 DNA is TGTGCCAGCATCGGGGGCGCTGAAGCTTTCTTT. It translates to CASIGGAEAFF.